Here is one TCR beta chain with its context. Its target is unknown. The PCR used 60 Vbeta and 13 Jbeta primers. Sequenced by immunoSEQ multiplex PCR; TCRdb stores in-frame clones only, minus some. The sample has roughly 130,000 clones; roughly 88% are singletons. The CDR3 length is 15 residues. Unmatched junction bases numbered 3, after V lost 6 bases and J lost 1 base. Germline V CDR1 and CDR2: LNHDA, SQIVND (reference sequence). This specimen belongs to a study of cytomegalovirus exposure and HLA in healthy donors. Study-level results: One variant, a missense change in DCLRE1C, was linked in a later analysis to TCR beta V- and J-gene trimming. In the analysis, some V segments, TRBV6-2 and TRBV6-3 included, were excluded as indistinguishable.

The TCR sequence derives from a boy aged 5-17 years in good health and CMV-seronegative. The chain has TRBV19 and TRBJ2-7; 13 nucleotides match TRBD2. Material for sequencing was PBMCs. CDR3 region: CASSLTSGRSYEQYF. The CDR3 bases are TGTGCCAGTAGCTTGACTAGCGGGAGGTCCTACGAGCAGTACTTC.